This TCR beta chain was recorded in a study of low-dose radiotherapy and immunotherapy resistance in tumors. Looking at the study overall: Per fraction, Cohort 1 was given 0.5 Gy every 2 weeks, for a total of 6.5 Gy. Each fraction given to Cohort 2 every two weeks delivered 1 Gy, and the total reached 13 Gy over 26 weeks.

Indicated time point: before trial treatment. Patients qualified if they had advanced solid tumors that lacked tumor-infiltrating lymphocytes. This clonotype was detected many times. Per germline, CDR1 MDHEN and CDR2 SYDVKM. Trimming took 6 bases from V and 10 from J, leaving 10 bases between them. The CDR3 has 11 amino acids. Priming of first-strand cDNA relied on TRAV- and TRBV-specific primers (covering alpha and beta chains). TCRs were amplified for around 20 PCR cycles with a constant-region primer and V-primer adapter. TCRdb reprocessed the reads with MiXCR, giving one entry per CDR3 protein. The sample carries tens of thousands of distinct CDR3 sequences, around 29% recorded once.

The chain has TRBV28 and TRBJ2-1, with D tentatively TRBD2 (5 bases). The sample was PBMCs, taken before treatment. The clonotype originates from a female donor with ovarian cancer. The CDR3 nucleotides are TGTGCCAGCAGCCTCGAGGGCGAGCAGTTCTTC. Translation gives CASSLEGEQFF.